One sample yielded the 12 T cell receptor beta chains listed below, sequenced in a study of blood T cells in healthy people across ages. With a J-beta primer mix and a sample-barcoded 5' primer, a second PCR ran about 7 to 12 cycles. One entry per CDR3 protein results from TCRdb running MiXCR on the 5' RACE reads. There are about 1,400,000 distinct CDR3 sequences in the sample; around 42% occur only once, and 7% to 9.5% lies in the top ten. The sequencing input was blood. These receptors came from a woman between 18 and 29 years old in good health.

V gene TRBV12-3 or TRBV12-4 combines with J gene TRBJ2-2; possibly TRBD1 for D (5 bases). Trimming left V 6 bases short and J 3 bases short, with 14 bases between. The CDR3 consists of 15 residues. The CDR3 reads CASSLRAGYTGELFF. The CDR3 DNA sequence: TGTGCCAGCAGCCTAAGGGCAGGGTACACCGGGGAGCTGTTTTTT.

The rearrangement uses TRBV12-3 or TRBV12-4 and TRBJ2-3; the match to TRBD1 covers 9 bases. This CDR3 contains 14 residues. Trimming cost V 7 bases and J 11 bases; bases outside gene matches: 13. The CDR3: CASNPGQGADVQYF. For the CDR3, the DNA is TGTGCCAGCAACCCGGGACAGGGTGCAGATGTGCAGTATTTT.

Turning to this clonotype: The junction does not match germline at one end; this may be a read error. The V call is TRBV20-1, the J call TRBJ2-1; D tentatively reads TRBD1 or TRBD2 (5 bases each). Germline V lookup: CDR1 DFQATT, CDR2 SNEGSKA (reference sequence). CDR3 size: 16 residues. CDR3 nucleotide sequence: TGCAGTGCTAGAGATAGAGGGGCCATGCCCTACAATGAGCGGTTCTTC. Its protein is CSARDRGAMPYNERFF.

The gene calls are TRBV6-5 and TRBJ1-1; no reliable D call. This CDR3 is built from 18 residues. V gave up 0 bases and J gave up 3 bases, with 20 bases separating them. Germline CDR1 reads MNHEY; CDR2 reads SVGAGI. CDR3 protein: CASSYSLSPRVEDTEAFF. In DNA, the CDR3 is TGTGCCAGCAGTTACTCGTTATCCCCCCGGGTTGAGGACACTGAAGCTTTCTTT.

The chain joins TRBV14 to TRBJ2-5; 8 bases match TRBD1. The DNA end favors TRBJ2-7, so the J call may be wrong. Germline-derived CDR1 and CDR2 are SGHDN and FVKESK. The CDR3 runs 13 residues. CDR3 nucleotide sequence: TGTGCCAGCAGCCAACAGGGGGCCCACGAGCAGTACTTC. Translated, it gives CASSQQGAHEQYF.

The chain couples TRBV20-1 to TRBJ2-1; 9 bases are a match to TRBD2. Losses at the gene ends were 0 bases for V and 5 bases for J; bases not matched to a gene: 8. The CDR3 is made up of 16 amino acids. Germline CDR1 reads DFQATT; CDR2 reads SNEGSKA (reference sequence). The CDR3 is CSARDQRAGGNNEQFF. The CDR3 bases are TGCAGTGCTAGAGATCAGAGAGCGGGAGGAAACAATGAGCAGTTCTTC.

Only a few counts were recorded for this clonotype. CDR3 loop: CASSVVADRPYEQYF. The CDR3 DNA reads as TGTGCCAGCAGCGTAGTGGCGGATCGCCCCTACGAGCAGTACTTC. This chain links TRBV9 with TRBJ2-7; no definite D call. The V gene's germline CDR1 is SGDLS and CDR2 YYNGEE. V lost 0 bases and J lost 2, with 12 bases in between. CDR3 length: 15 residues. Complete variable domain (other parts from reference TRBV9 and TRBJ2-7): DSGVTQTPKHLITATGQRVTLRCSPRSGDLSVYWYQQSLDQGLQFLIQYYNGEERAKGNILERFSAQQFPDLHSELNLSSLELGDSALYFCASSVVADRPYEQYFGPGTRLTVT.

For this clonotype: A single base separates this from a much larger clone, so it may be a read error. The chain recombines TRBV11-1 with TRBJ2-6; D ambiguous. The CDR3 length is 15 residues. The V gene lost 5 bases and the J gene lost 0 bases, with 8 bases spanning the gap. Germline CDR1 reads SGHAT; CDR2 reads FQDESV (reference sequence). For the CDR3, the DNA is TGTGCCAGCAGCCAGAGGAGCTCTGGGGCCAACGTCCTGACTTTC. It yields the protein CASSQRSSGANVLTF.

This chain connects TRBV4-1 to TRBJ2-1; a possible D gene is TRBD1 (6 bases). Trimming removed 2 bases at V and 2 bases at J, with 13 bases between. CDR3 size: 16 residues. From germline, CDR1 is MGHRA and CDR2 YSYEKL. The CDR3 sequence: CASSQPWDNPYNEQFF. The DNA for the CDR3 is TGCGCCAGCAGCCAACCCTGGGACAACCCCTACAATGAGCAGTTCTTC.

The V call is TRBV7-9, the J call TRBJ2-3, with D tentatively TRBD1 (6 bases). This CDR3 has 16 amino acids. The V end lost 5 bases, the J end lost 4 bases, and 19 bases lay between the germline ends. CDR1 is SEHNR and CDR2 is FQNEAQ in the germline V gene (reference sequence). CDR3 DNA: TGTGCCAGCAGCACGACCCTACAGGGAGATGCAGATACGCAGTATTTT. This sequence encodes CASSTTLQGDADTQYF.

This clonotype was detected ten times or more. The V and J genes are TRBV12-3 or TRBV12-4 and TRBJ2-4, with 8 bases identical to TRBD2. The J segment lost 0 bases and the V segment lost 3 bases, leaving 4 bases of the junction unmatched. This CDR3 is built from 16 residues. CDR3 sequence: CASSFGGGLAKNIQYF. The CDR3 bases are TGTGCCAGCAGTTTCGGCGGGGGGTTAGCCAAAAACATTCAGTACTTC.

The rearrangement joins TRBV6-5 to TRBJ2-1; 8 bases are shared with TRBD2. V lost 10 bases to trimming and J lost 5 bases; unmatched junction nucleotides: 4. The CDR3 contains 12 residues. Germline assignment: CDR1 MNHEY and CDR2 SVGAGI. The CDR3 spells CATRGGNNEQFF. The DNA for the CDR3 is TGTGCCACCCGGGGGGGGAACAATGAGCAGTTCTTC.